The TCR beta chain described here comes from a study of shared clonotypes between healthy human individuals. Study overall: Donors consisted of two women and three men between 18 and 49.

Selected positively for CCR7 and CD45RO-negative, naive CD8 cells excluded terminally differentiated effector memory CD45RA+ cells. On this clone: Its antigen is unknown.

Study-level findings and limits: A reduction in generation probabilities was seen for non-shared clonotypes relative to those shared by all four donors.

The CDR3 loop spans 15 amino acids. Germline-derived CDR1 and CDR2 are MGHRA and YSYEKL. The junction had 6 bases not matched to a gene; V was cut back by 2 bases and J by 4 bases. Clones were sequenced by immunoSEQ multiplex PCR, and TCRdb holds only the in-frame ones, with some missing. The sample includes about 2 million clones, about 94% of them seen just once. This rearrangement joins TRBV4-1 to TRBJ2-3, with 7 bases that match TRBD1. The sequence was collected from a man aged 18 to 29 in good health. Input material: naive CD8+ T cells sorted from blood. The CDR3 spells CASSQFGTEPDTQYF. Here the CDR3 DNA reads TGCGCCAGCAGCCAATTCGGGACAGAACCAGATACGCAGTATTTT.